The 30 T cell receptor beta chains below come from one sample, sequenced in a study of shared clonotypes between healthy human individuals. Using immunoSEQ multiplex PCR, the repertoire was profiled, and TCRdb retains in-frame clones only, with some absent. Of some 2,000,000 clones listed, approximately 94% were seen once; the top ten hold roughly 0.13%. The sequenced material came from naive CD4+ T cells sorted from blood. Subset given: CD45RA+ positively selected. The source of these receptors is a man younger than 35 in good health.

The rearrangement joins TRBV2 to TRBJ2-2; TRBD2 matches 8 bases. The ends lost 6 bases at V and 3 bases at J; junction bases unmatched: 12. Germline V gene sequence: CDR1 SNHLY, CDR2 FYNNEI. The CDR3 totals 17 residues. In DNA, the CDR3 is TGTGCCAGCAGCCCCTTTCCGGGTAGCGGGGACACCGGGGAGCTGTTTTTT. Translated, it gives CASSPFPGSGDTGELFF.

The chain carries TRBV7-9 and TRBJ2-3; 8 bases agree with TRBD2. V lost 4 bases and J lost 1; bases outside the gene matches: 4. The CDR3 is 15 residues long. The germline gives CDR1 SEHNR, CDR2 FQNEAQ (reference sequence). CDR3 region: CASSSSGGGTDTQYF. The CDR3 DNA is TGTGCCAGCAGCTCAAGCGGGGGTGGCACAGATACGCAGTATTTT.

To note about this clone: Other nucleotide sequences in the sample specify the same CDR3. The rearrangement joins TRBV5-4 to TRBJ2-7; D uncertain. The CDR3 length is 15 residues. Trimming took 0 bases from V and 0 from J, leaving 10 bases between them. The germline CDR1 and CDR2 sequences are SGHNT and YYREEE (reference sequence). CDR3 amino acids: CASSLAGRNSYEQYF. DNA of the CDR3: TGTGCCAGCAGCTTGGCCGGACGGAACTCCTACGAGCAGTACTTC.

This clone was found once. The genes are TRBV9 and TRBJ2-7, with a tentative D call TRBD2 (5 bases). The V gene lost 6 bases and the J gene lost 0 bases, with 13 bases spanning the gap. The CDR3 covers 14 residues. Germline V gives CDR1 SGDLS, CDR2 YYNGEE. The CDR3 region is CASNRLGSSYEQYF. The CDR3 nucleotides are TGTGCCAGCAACAGACTGGGGAGCTCCTACGAGCAGTACTTC.

V and J are TRBV6-1 and TRBJ1-4; 10 bases are a match to TRBD1. Per the germline V gene, CDR1 is MNHNS and CDR2 is SASEGT. CDR3 length: 15 amino acids. V lost 6 bases, J lost 5 bases, and 6 bases stayed unmatched. CDR3 region: CASSAPGQGNEKLFF. CDR3 DNA: TGTGCCAGCAGCGCCCCGGGACAGGGGAATGAAAAACTGTTTTTT.

The chain has TRBV2 and TRBJ1-3; weak D call: TRBD1 (5 bases). The CDR3 extends over 15 amino acids. Trimming took 4 bases from V and 0 from J, leaving 10 bases between them. The germline gives CDR1 SNHLY, CDR2 FYNNEI. The CDR3, as DNA: TGTGCCAGCAGTGTGCAGGGTAGCTCTGGAAACACCATATATTTT. Translation: CASSVQGSSGNTIYF.

The chain combines TRBV6-6 with TRBJ1-3; D uncertain. Germline V lookup: CDR1 MNHNY, CDR2 SVGAGI (reference sequence). The CDR3 has 15 residues. V lost 6 bases and J lost 3, with 15 bases in between. CDR3 residues: CASRENRDSGNTIYF. The CDR3 DNA reads as TGTGCCAGCAGAGAGAACCGAGATAGTGGAAACACCATATATTTT.

This sequence joins TRBV5-1 and TRBJ1-3, with TRBD1 matching over 7 bases. The CDR3 loop spans 19 amino acids. The J segment lost 0 bases and the V segment lost 1 base, leaving 13 bases of the junction unmatched. Germline V gene data show CDR1 as SGHRS and CDR2 as YFSETQ. The DNA for the CDR3 is TGCGCCAGCAGCTTGCTCGGGACAGCTCATTATTACTCTGGAAACACCATATATTTT. Its translation: CASSLLGTAHYYSGNTIYF.

The chain employs TRBV6-6 and TRBJ2-5; no clear D. The V and J ends lost 7 bases and 4 bases respectively, with 19 bases between them. There are 15 residues in the CDR3. In germline, CDR1 is MNHNY, CDR2 SVGAGI (reference sequence). CDR3 sequence reads: CASNQPKTLGETQYF. The CDR3 DNA is TGTGCCAGCAACCAGCCGAAGACTCTGGGAGAGACCCAGTACTTC.

The CDR3 here is CASSPLAEISSPLHF. CDR3 DNA: TGCGCCAGCAGCCCCTTAGCAGAAATAAGTTCACCCCTCCACTTT. The chain combines TRBV5-1 with TRBJ1-6; D uncertain. The CDR3 totals 15 residues. Germline CDR1 reads SGHRS; CDR2 reads YFSETQ. V was clipped by 4 bases and J by 9 bases, with 17 bases between them.

CDR3 nucleotide sequence: TGTGCCTGGAGCGAGGGGGTCTTGGGCAATCAGCCCCAGCATTTT. This sequence encodes CAWSEGVLGNQPQHF. The genes are TRBV30 and TRBJ1-5, with a tentative D call TRBD1 (6 bases). The CDR3 sequence is 15 residues long. V was shortened by 3 bases and J by 2 bases, with 14 bases between the two germline ends. In germline, CDR1 is GTSNPN, CDR2 SVGIG (reference sequence).

V and J are TRBV9 and TRBJ1-2; D may be TRBD1 (6 bases). The V end lost 4 bases, the J end lost 3 bases, and 13 bases lay between the germline ends. The germline V gene has CDR1 SGDLS and CDR2 YYNGEE. This CDR3 is built from 14 residues. The CDR3 sequence is CASSPGQTYYGYTF. CDR3 DNA sequence: TGTGCCAGCAGCCCTGGACAGACCTACTATGGCTACACCTTC.

Notes on this clone: The sample holds other DNA sequences that translate to the same CDR3. The rearrangement links TRBV18 to TRBJ2-7; no definite D call. V was pared by 3 bases and J by 4 bases, with 10 bases between. The V gene's germline CDR1 is KGHSH and CDR2 LQKENI. The CDR3 is 13 residues long. CDR3 loop: CASSPPSLYEQYF. The CDR3 DNA reads TGTGCCAGCTCACCCCCTTCTCTTTACGAGCAGTACTTC.

The CDR3 here is CASSPSGGQQQGTQYF. The CDR3, as DNA: TGTGCCAGCAGCCCGAGCGGAGGACAGCAACAGGGAACCCAGTACTTC. The chain combines TRBV5-4 with TRBJ2-5; D possibly corresponds to TRBD1 (6 bases). The V gene lost 4 bases and the J gene lost 8 bases, with 24 bases spanning the gap. The CDR3 has 16 amino acids. Germline values: CDR1 SGHNT, CDR2 YYREEE (reference sequence).

The chain carries TRBV28 and TRBJ1-1; D call uncertain. Trimming cost V 5 bases and J 4 bases, with 11 bases left between them. CDR1 is MDHEN and CDR2 is SYDVKM in the germline V gene. This CDR3 contains 13 residues. The CDR3 nucleotides are TGTGCCAGCAGTCCCCACATAGGCACTGAAGCTTTCTTT. This gives the protein CASSPHIGTEAFF.

This sequence joins TRBV30 and TRBJ2-4; D ambiguous. The CDR3 extends over 17 amino acids. Trimming took off 0 bases at V and 3 bases at J, with 18 bases between the two ends. Germline V gives CDR1 GTSNPN, CDR2 SVGIG (reference sequence). As DNA, the CDR3 is TGTGCCTGGAGTGTAACCAATAGAGCTTGGGGCAAAAACATTCAGTACTTC. This encodes CAWSVTNRAWGKNIQYF.

This rearrangement joins TRBV12-2 to TRBJ2-7; whether TRBD2, the table's D call, matches the DNA was not checked. TRBV12-2 is a documented pseudogene. The CDR3 contains 16 residues. The CDR3 here is CASRSLAGGHSYEQYF. CDR3 nucleotides: TGTGCAAGTCGCTCCCTAGCGGGAGGGCACTCCTACGAGCAGTACTTC.

J is TRBJ1-4 and V is TRBV28; the D is unclear. The CDR3 has 14 residues. Looked up from germline, CDR1 is MDHEN and CDR2 is SYDVKM. V was trimmed by 2 bases and J by 3 bases, leaving 7 bases between them. CDR3 nucleotides: TGTGCCAGCAGTTTAGGGCAGTCTAATGAAAAACTGTTTTTT. Its protein product is CASSLGQSNEKLFF. The full variable domain, rest sourced from reference TRBV28 and TRBJ1-4, is DVKVTQSSRYLVKRTGEKVFLECVQDMDHENMFWYRQDPGLGLRLIYFSYDVKMKEKGDIPEGYSVSREKKERFSLILESASTNQTSMYLCASSLGQSNEKLFFGSGTQLSVL.

CDR3 DNA sequence: TGTGCCAGCAGTTCCTTGGGGACAGGGGAGGCGGACGAGCAGTACTTC. Encoded protein: CASSSLGTGEADEQYF. The genes are TRBV6-5 and TRBJ2-7; 10 positions agree with TRBD1. CDR1 is MNHEY and CDR2 is SVGAGI in the germline V gene. Trimming at V came to 4 bases and at J to 5 bases, leaving 11 bases not matched to a gene. The CDR3 sequence is 16 residues long.

This clone was found once. Other DNA sequences within the sample encode an identical CDR3. The gene calls are TRBV5-1 and TRBJ2-3, with D possibly being TRBD1 (6 bases). Germline CDR1 and CDR2: SGHRS and YFSETQ. The CDR3 spans 14 residues. The V gene lost 0 bases and the J gene lost 3 bases, with 8 bases spanning the gap. CDR3: CASSLEGVTDTQYF. In DNA, the CDR3 is TGCGCCAGCAGCTTGGAGGGGGTTACAGATACGCAGTATTTT.

The chain is built from TRBV30 and TRBJ2-1; 9 bases agree with TRBD2. The J segment lost 9 bases and the V segment lost 0 bases, leaving 12 bases of the junction unmatched. This CDR3 is built from 16 residues. In germline, CDR1 is GTSNPN, CDR2 SVGIG (reference sequence). CDR3 DNA: TGTGCCTGGAGTGTAATCGGGGCGGGAGGGTCGGTTGAGCAGTTCTTC. This codes for CAWSVIGAGGSVEQFF.

V and J are TRBV5-4 and TRBJ1-2, with unresolved D. CDR1 and CDR2 (germline): SGHNT, YYREEE (reference sequence). Trimming left V 0 bases short and J 4 bases short, with 10 bases between. The CDR3 consists of 14 residues. The CDR3, as DNA: TGTGCCAGCAGCTTGGAGCCAGGAGTCTATGGCTACACCTTC. This translates into CASSLEPGVYGYTF.

V gene TRBV5-6 combines with J gene TRBJ1-2; D is perhaps TRBD1 (5 bases). V was pared by 5 bases and J by 1 base, with 12 bases between. In germline, CDR1 is SGHDT, CDR2 YYEEEE. CDR3 length equals 14 residues. The CDR3 DNA sequence: TGTGCCAGCAGTCGGACACGCTATAACTATGGCTACACCTTC. This gives the protein CASSRTRYNYGYTF.

CDR3 region: CASSSSSGRARTGELFF. The CDR3 DNA is TGTGCCAGCAGCAGTAGTAGCGGGAGGGCCCGCACCGGGGAGCTGTTTTTT. This chain connects TRBV9 to TRBJ2-2, with 11 bases fitting TRBD2. Germline CDR1 and CDR2: SGDLS and YYNGEE. This CDR3 has 17 amino acids. Losses at the gene ends were 4 bases for V and 4 bases for J; bases not matched to a gene: 9.

V gene TRBV25-1 combines with J gene TRBJ2-1; either TRBD1 or TRBD2 may fit D (5 bases each). The germline V gene encodes CDR1 MGHDK and CDR2 SYGVNS. The CDR3 has 14 amino acids. V was cut by 4 bases and J by 12 bases, with 19 bases left in between. DNA for the CDR3: TGTGCCAGCAGTGTGGCAGGGACGTCCATGGGGCAGTTCTTC. Amino acids: CASSVAGTSMGQFF. Supplemented by reference TRBV25-1 and TRBJ2-1, the full variable domain reads EADIYQTPRYLVIGTGKKITLECSQTMGHDKMYWYQQDPGMELHLIHYSYGVNSTEKGDLSSESTVSRIRTEHFPLTLESARPSHTSQYLCASSVAGTSMGQFFGPGTRLTVL.

This clone was observed once. The chain couples TRBV7-9 to TRBJ2-1; 9 nucleotides line up with TRBD2. V dropped 3 bases and J dropped 5; count of bases not matched to a gene: 14. Per the germline V gene, CDR1 is SEHNR and CDR2 is FQNEAQ (reference sequence). This CDR3 comprises 18 residues. CDR3 DNA sequence: TGTGCCAGCAGCTTGGGAGACCTGCGGGAGGGCCGCAACAATGAGCAGTTCTTC. This translates into CASSLGDLREGRNNEQFF.

The V gene is TRBV6-6, the J gene TRBJ2-5, with a tentative D call TRBD2 (6 bases). The CDR3 consists of 15 residues. Germline CDR1 is MNHNY and CDR2 is SVGAGI (reference sequence). The V and J ends lost 2 bases and 6 bases respectively, with 16 bases between them. CDR3 sequence: CASSYASGLVQTQYF. The CDR3 bases are TGTGCCAGCAGTTACGCCAGCGGGCTGGTTCAGACCCAGTACTTC.

CDR3 nucleotide sequence: TGTGCCATCAGTGATGGGGGACTAACGCAAGAGACCCAGTACTTC. Translation: CAISDGGLTQETQYF. The chain employs TRBV10-3 and TRBJ2-5, with 7 bases matching TRBD2. This CDR3 is 15 amino acids long. Germline CDR1 is ENHRY and CDR2 is SYGVKD. With V trimmed by 3 bases and J by 2 bases, 6 bases remained unmatched.

To note about this clone: Other nucleotide sequences in the sample specify the same CDR3. The rearrangement links TRBV20-1 to TRBJ2-1; 8 nucleotides agree with TRBD2. The J segment lost 10 bases and the V segment lost 5 bases, leaving 1 base of the junction unmatched. This CDR3 has 10 amino acids. Germline loops: CDR1 DFQATT, CDR2 SNEGSKA (reference sequence). CDR3 residues: CSAVAGEQFF. In DNA form, the CDR3 reads TGCAGTGCTGTAGCGGGAGAGCAGTTCTTC.

This sequence joins TRBV10-1 and TRBJ2-2; 10 bases fit TRBD1. This CDR3 is built from 14 residues. With V trimmed by 6 bases and J by 7 bases, 5 bases remained unmatched. Germline loops: CDR1 WNHNN, CDR2 SYGVQD (reference sequence). The CDR3 coding sequence is TGCGCCAGCAGCGATGACAGGGGGCGCGGGGAGCTGTTTTTT. It encodes CASSDDRGRGELFF.